Below are 26 T cell receptor beta chains sequenced from a single sample in a study of PD-1 blockade in classical Hodgkin lymphoma (dated by TCRdb to about 2020). The library was obtained by the immunoSEQ multiplex PCR assay. As stored in TCRdb, this immuneACCESS dataset retains in-frame rearrangements with V and J assigned. A fraction of the clones does not appear; measured against another copy, unresolved V genes explain less than half of the discrepancy, and the remainder lacks a known reason. The sample table contains some 46,000 clones; only one count was recorded for less than 85% of them. The ten largest clones represent over 20% of the sample. In light of the paper, this sample's time point label describes: cycle 2 day 1 (C2D1) of nivolumab. Every trial patient had relapsed following autologous stem cell transplantation, and prior brentuximab vedotin exposure was what differed among cohorts A, B and C.

The sample here was peripheral blood mononuclear cells (PBMCs), taken before the second cycle of nivolumab. The receptors shown here come from a human donor with classical Hodgkin lymphoma.

The chain combines TRBV7-9 with TRBJ1-4; D not resolved. Germline-derived CDR1 and CDR2 are SEHNR and FQNEAQ (reference sequence). The CDR3 has 16 residues. V was cut by 4 bases and J by 5 bases, with 17 bases left in between. CDR3 bases: TGTGCCAGCAGCTCACTCCAGTCCCTGCCAAATGAAAAACTGTTTTTT. The encoded protein is CASSSLQSLPNEKLFF. The variable domain in full, completed from reference TRBV7-9 and TRBJ1-4, reads DTGVSQNPRHKITKRGQNVTFRCDPISEHNRLYWYRQTLGQGPEFLTYFQNEAQLEKSRLLSDRFSAERPKGSFSTLEIQRTEQGDSAMYLCASSSLQSLPNEKLFFGSGTQLSVL.

This CDR3 is CAWSLKISANYGYTF. The CDR3 nucleotides read TGTGCCTGGAGCCTTAAAATATCAGCTAACTATGGCTACACCTTC. The V and J genes are TRBV30 and TRBJ1-2; D not resolved. Germline V CDR1 and CDR2: GTSNPN, SVGIG (reference sequence). The CDR3 spans 15 residues. V was shortened by 3 bases and J by 0 bases, with 14 bases between the two germline ends.

The chain links TRBV6-1 to TRBJ1-2; D is unclear. Germline V gives CDR1 MNHNS, CDR2 SASEGT. The length of the CDR3 is 18 residues. Trimming removed 4 bases at V and 6 bases at J, with 27 bases between. The chain's CDR3 is CASSADHFGERVGDGYTF. CDR3 in DNA: TGTGCCAGCAGTGCTGATCATTTCGGGGAAAGGGTCGGTGATGGCTACACCTTC.

V gene TRBV6-6 combines with J gene TRBJ2-7; 7 nucleotides agree with TRBD2. The J segment lost 0 bases and the V segment lost 1 base, leaving 3 bases of the junction unmatched. From germline, CDR1 is MNHNY and CDR2 SVGAGI (reference sequence). CDR3 size: 15 residues. CDR3 bases: TGTGCCAGCAGTTACTTGGCTAGCGGCTCCTACGAGCAGTACTTC. Translation gives CASSYLASGSYEQYF.

About this clone: A much larger clone is a single base away; this may be a read error. The rearrangement links TRBV5-1 to TRBJ2-5, with 11 bases aligning to TRBD2. The CDR3 covers 14 residues. From germline, CDR1 is SGHRS and CDR2 YFSETQ. The V segment lost 4 bases and the J segment 7 bases; nucleotides outside the gene matches: 6. CDR3 in amino acids: CASSLLAGEGTQYF. For the CDR3, the DNA is TGCGCCAGCAGCCTACTAGCGGGAGAAGGGACCCAGTACTTC.

The CDR3 DNA reads as TGTGCCAGCAGCGGCCGGGGAAAGGTCCCGAGGGACGAGCAGTACTTC. Translating it yields CASSGRGKVPRDEQYF. J is TRBJ2-7 and V is TRBV7-9, with D possibly matching TRBD2 (5 bases). The V and J ends lost 5 bases and 5 bases respectively, with 22 bases between them. The CDR3 is made up of 16 amino acids. CDR1 and CDR2 from the germline V gene are SEHNR and FQNEAQ (reference sequence).

The chain employs TRBV14 and TRBJ2-7; possibly TRBD1 for D (6 bases). V lost 3 bases and J 0 bases, leaving 12 bases between the germline ends. This CDR3 has 15 residues. Looked up from germline, CDR1 is SGHDN and CDR2 is FVKESK. This chain's CDR3 is CASSHHRAYSYEQYF. The CDR3 DNA reads TGTGCCAGCAGCCACCACAGGGCGTACTCCTACGAGCAGTACTTC.

The DNA of the CDR3 is TGTGCCAGCAGCTTGGCCTGGGCAGGCGTAACCGGCTACACCTTC. Translation gives CASSLAWAGVTGYTF. The V and J genes are TRBV5-6 and TRBJ1-2; D is unclear. CDR1 and CDR2 (germline): SGHDT, YYEEEE. This CDR3 region has 15 residues. Trimming took 0 bases from V and 8 from J, leaving 17 bases between them.

This CDR3 is CASSIRLAGETQYF. In DNA form, the CDR3 reads TGTGCCAGTAGTATAAGGCTAGCGGGGGAGACCCAGTACTTC. This chain links TRBV19 with TRBJ2-5; 9 bases fit TRBD2. V shed 2 bases and J 5 bases; nucleotides not matched to a gene: 3. This CDR3 has 14 amino acids. Germline values: CDR1 LNHDA, CDR2 SQIVND (reference sequence).

The V call is TRBV5-5, the J call TRBJ2-3, with 9 bases that match TRBD1. Trimming at V came to 2 bases and at J to 3 bases, leaving 4 bases not matched to a gene. CDR3 length: 15 residues. CDR1 and CDR2 from the germline V gene are SGHKS and YYEKEE (reference sequence). The DNA of the CDR3 is TGTGCCAGCAGCTTAAGGGGACAGGGAACAGATACGCAGTATTTT. Its protein product is CASSLRGQGTDTQYF.

The rearrangement links TRBV5-4 to TRBJ1-1, with D maybe TRBD1 (6 bases). From germline, CDR1 is SGHNT and CDR2 YYREEE (reference sequence). CDR3 length: 16 residues. V was trimmed by 3 bases and J by 6 bases, leaving 21 bases between them. The CDR3 sequence is CASSSPGAGRAAEAFF. The CDR3 DNA follows: TGTGCCAGCAGCTCCCCAGGGGCAGGACGAGCGGCTGAAGCTTTCTTT.

In its sample, this clone was seen once. The chain is built from TRBV28 and TRBJ2-2; D gene unclear. CDR3 size: 13 residues. The germline V and J ends were trimmed by 5 bases and 5 bases, with 9 bases remaining between them. Germline V gives CDR1 MDHEN, CDR2 SYDVKM. This CDR3 reads CASSPVRTGELFF. The CDR3 region has the DNA TGTGCCAGCAGTCCCGTGAGGACCGGGGAGCTGTTTTTT.

A single count supports this clone. The V gene is TRBV5-1, the J gene TRBJ1-1; D is possibly TRBD1 (5 bases). The CDR3 length is 13 residues. The V end lost 3 bases, the J end lost 10 bases, and 16 bases lay between the germline ends. From germline, CDR1 is SGHRS and CDR2 YFSETQ. DNA for the CDR3: TGCGCCAGCAGCTCGAGTATTCAGGGCTCAGCTTTCTTT. Amino acids: CASSSSIQGSAFF.

The CDR3 DNA reads TGTGCCAGCAGTTTACCAGGGACGGAAGCTTTCTTT. Its translation: CASSLPGTEAFF. The J gene is TRBJ1-1, the V gene TRBV27; D is possibly TRBD1 (5 bases). Deletions cut 2 bases from V and 8 bases from J, with 9 bases between. CDR1 MNHEY and CDR2 SMNVEV come from the germline V gene (reference sequence). The CDR3 runs to 12 residues.

This chain links TRBV11-2 with TRBJ1-3, with a possible D match to TRBD1 (5 bases). The CDR3 sequence is 15 residues long. V dropped 5 bases and J dropped 0 bases, with 11 bases sitting between them. From germline, CDR1 is SGHAT and CDR2 FQNNGV. The CDR3: CASSPRQPSGNTIYF. As DNA, the CDR3 is TGTGCCAGCAGCCCCCGACAGCCCTCTGGAAACACCATATATTTT.

This clone was seen only a few times. The chain joins TRBV28 to TRBJ1-5; D remains unclear. The CDR3 contains 15 residues. V dropped 5 bases and J dropped 0 bases, with 11 bases sitting between them. Per germline, CDR1 MDHEN and CDR2 SYDVKM. Here the CDR3 DNA reads TGTGCCAGCAGTCCTGATCTGTATAGCAATCAGCCCCAGCATTTT. Amino acid sequence: CASSPDLYSNQPQHF.

The V and J genes are TRBV27 and TRBJ2-5; D is perhaps TRBD2 (6 bases). The ends were cut back, 4 bases at V and 7 bases at J, with 10 bases in the middle. This CDR3 is 12 amino acids long. CDR1 is MNHEY, CDR2 SMNVEV, per germline (reference sequence). CDR3 residues: CASSSMGGTQYF. DNA of the CDR3: TGTGCCAGCAGTTCCATGGGAGGGACCCAGTACTTC.

The J gene is TRBJ1-2, the V gene TRBV9, with D possibly being TRBD1 (6 bases). CDR3 length: 15 amino acids. CDR1 is SGDLS, CDR2 YYNGEE, per germline. V was trimmed by 0 bases and J by 2 bases, leaving 11 bases between them. The chain's CDR3 is CASSVDPGENYGYTF. CDR3 nucleotides: TGTGCCAGCAGCGTAGATCCAGGGGAGAACTATGGCTACACCTTC.

The table lists this clone with a count of one. This rearrangement joins TRBV7-3 to TRBJ2-1; D gene unclear. The germline CDR1 and CDR2 sequences are SGHTA and FQGTGA. The length of the CDR3 is 16 residues. V lost 1 base to trimming and J lost 0 bases, with 10 bases between them. DNA of the CDR3: TGTGCCAGCAGCTTAAAGCCCCTTGGCTCCTACAATGAGCAGTTCTTC. Residues: CASSLKPLGSYNEQFF. Full variable domain (rest looked up from reference TRBV7-3 and TRBJ2-1): GAGVSQTPSNKVTEKGKYVELRCDPISGHTALYWYRQSLGQGPEFLIYFQGTGAADDSGLPNDRFFAVRPEGSVSTLKIQRTERGDSAVYLCASSLKPLGSYNEQFFGPGTRLTVL.

The J gene is TRBJ2-7, the V gene TRBV15; 8 bases agree with TRBD1. After removal of 4 bases from V and 3 bases from J, the junction contained 14 bases not matched to a gene. CDR1 LNHNV and CDR2 YYDKDF come from the germline V gene (reference sequence). There are 17 residues in the CDR3. CDR3 in amino acids: CATSIPGGPGSGYEQYF. The DNA of the CDR3 is TGTGCCACCAGCATCCCAGGGGGCCCAGGGAGTGGCTACGAGCAGTACTTC.

The chain uses TRBV9 and TRBJ1-5; TRBD1 matches at 8 bases. V lost 4 bases, J lost 7 bases, and 10 bases stayed unmatched. Germline loops: CDR1 SGDLS, CDR2 YYNGEE. The CDR3 consists of 15 residues. The chain's CDR3 is CASSRDRFPNQPQHF. As DNA, the CDR3 is TGTGCCAGCAGCCGGGACAGGTTTCCCAACCAGCCCCAGCATTTT.

This clone was recorded once. The chain is built from TRBV6-5 and TRBJ1-2; weak D call: TRBD1 (6 bases). Germline assignment: CDR1 MNHEY and CDR2 SVGAGI. Trimming pared 5 bases from V and 8 bases from J, leaving 12 bases between. The CDR3 has 12 amino acids. The CDR3 region is CASSNRELGYTF. The CDR3 DNA reads TGTGCCAGCAGTAACAGGGAATTGGGCTACACCTTC.

This clone qualifies as medium-sized (0.01 to 0.1%). Other DNA sequences within the sample encode an identical CDR3. The chain couples TRBV6-5 to TRBJ2-7; TRBD1 is a possible D gene (6 bases). CDR3 length: 12 amino acids. The V end lost 4 bases, the J end lost 6 bases, and 10 bases lay between the germline ends. Per germline, CDR1 MNHEY and CDR2 SVGAGI. This chain's CDR3 is CASSFSRGEQYF. In DNA, the CDR3 is TGTGCCAGCAGTTTCTCCAGGGGCGAGCAGTACTTC.

This chain links TRBV6-5 with TRBJ1-2; D is uncertain. Germline-derived CDR1 and CDR2 are MNHEY and SVGAGI. This CDR3 has 14 residues. With 2 bases removed from V and 2 bases from J, the gap between germline ends came to 9 bases. As DNA, the CDR3 is TGTGCCAGCAGTTACGATTCAAAAAACTATGGCTACACCTTC. It specifies CASSYDSKNYGYTF.

The chain recombines TRBV5-3 with TRBJ2-7; TRBD2 aligns across 7 bases. TRBV5-3 has ORF status, its function being uncertain. The CDR3 extends over 13 amino acids. Trimming removed 5 bases from V and 9 bases from J; junction bases left unmatched: 11. CDR3 nucleotide sequence: TGTGCCAGAAGAGGGGAGGGAAATGTGGTGCAGTACTTC. This gives the protein CARRGEGNVVQYF.

This clone has at least ten counts. The gene calls are TRBV19 and TRBJ1-6; D gene uncertain. This CDR3 has 13 residues. CDR1 and CDR2 from the germline V gene are LNHDA and SQIVND (reference sequence). Deletions cut 5 bases from V and 6 bases from J, with 8 bases between. The CDR3 region has the DNA TGTGCCAGTAGTTCGACTGGTAATTCACCCCTCCACTTT. This translates into CASSSTGNSPLHF.